These 19 T cell receptor beta chains were sequenced from one sample in a study of T cells in Graves' hyperthyroidism and ophthalmopathy. Amplification of TCR beta CDR3 regions was performed using RNA transcripts as template. Initially, a first-round RT-PCR of the TCR CDR3 employed the HTBI primer set. One entry per CDR3 protein, called by TCRdb with MiXCR from the multiplex PCR reads. This table has 410,000 or so distinct CDR3 sequences, over 12% appearing once. The sequenced material came from blood. The receptors derive from a man aged 18-30 years with Graves' ophthalmopathy.

The gene calls are TRBV6-1 and TRBJ2-2; D is possibly TRBD2 (5 bases). The germline gives CDR1 MNHNS, CDR2 SASEGT. The CDR3 covers 15 residues. Trimming stripped 6 bases from V and 4 bases from J, with 15 bases between. The CDR3 sequence is CASSRNGIVTGELFF. DNA of the CDR3: TGTGCCAGCAGCCGCAACGGGATAGTCACCGGGGAGCTGTTTTTT.

This clonotype came up many times. The chain links TRBV5-1 to TRBJ1-1; D uncertain. Germline V gene sequence: CDR1 SGHRS, CDR2 YFSETQ. The CDR3 has 15 residues. V lost 1 base to trimming and J lost 1 base, with 11 bases between them. The CDR3 DNA reads as TGCGCCAGCAGCTTGACCGCTAACTCGAACACTGAAGCTTTCTTT. It codes for CASSLTANSNTEAFF.

In this sample, this clonotype turned up a few times. The chain links TRBV20-1 to TRBJ1-2, with D possibly TRBD1 on 5 matching bases. Trimming took off 6 bases at V and 2 bases at J, with 10 bases between the two ends. Germline CDR1 DFQATT, CDR2 SNEGSKA (reference sequence). The CDR3 is 12 amino acids. Here the CDR3 reads CSAPRDNYGYTF. The CDR3 DNA reads as TGCAGTGCCCCCCGGGACAACTATGGCTACACCTTC.

This clonotype was recorded a few times. A read error may explain this, as a much larger clone is one base away. As the CDR3 is not closed by the conserved phenylalanine or tryptophan, this likely results from a read error. The chain employs TRBV13 and TRBJ2-7; D possibly corresponds to TRBD2 (6 bases). V was pared by 6 bases and J by 2 bases, with 14 bases between. Germline V gene lookup returns CDR1 PRHDT and CDR2 FYEKMQ (reference sequence). CDR3 length equals 14 residues. The CDR3 loop is CASRARDSPYEQYL. The CDR3, as DNA: TGTGCCAGCAGGGCCCGGGACTCTCCCTACGAGCAGTACCTC.

This clonotype was picked up many times. The rearrangement links TRBV12-3 or TRBV12-4 to TRBJ2-2, with D unresolved. The CDR3 runs 14 residues. V dropped 7 bases and J dropped 1 base, with 10 bases sitting between them. CDR3 region: CASTPMENTGELFF. In DNA form, the CDR3 reads TGTGCCAGCACCCCTATGGAGAACACCGGGGAGCTGTTTTTT.

This clonotype was observed at least ten times. The chain combines TRBV20-1 with TRBJ2-7; D call uncertain. Trimming took 6 bases from V and 6 from J, leaving 15 bases between them. Germline CDR1 reads DFQATT; CDR2 reads SNEGSKA (reference sequence). CDR3 length equals 12 residues. CDR3 sequence reads: CSANDDKGEQYF. The DNA of the CDR3 is TGCAGTGCCAATGATGATAAAGGCGAGCAGTACTTC.

Only a few counts were recorded for this clonotype. The chain uses TRBV6-1 and TRBJ2-3, with 15 bases aligning to TRBD2. The CDR3 length is 16 residues. Germline loops: CDR1 MNHNS, CDR2 SASEGT. V was pared by 5 bases and J by 6 bases, with 6 bases of the junction left unmatched. The CDR3 reads CASSRGTSGGYDTQYF. DNA for the CDR3: TGTGCCAGCAGTCGTGGGACTAGCGGGGGGTACGATACGCAGTATTTT.

This clonotype was recorded many times. The V call is TRBV20-1, the J call TRBJ2-7; TRBD2 agrees at 8 bases. V gave up 4 bases and J gave up 0 bases; unmatched junction bases: 8. CDR3 size: 15 residues. Germline V CDR1 and CDR2: DFQATT, SNEGSKA (reference sequence). The CDR3 DNA reads TGCAGTGCTATCACAGCGGGAGATTACTCCTACGAGCAGTACTTC. Amino acids: CSAITAGDYSYEQYF.

The chain uses TRBV18 and TRBJ2-3, with D perhaps matching TRBD1 (6 bases). There are 13 residues in the CDR3. V dropped 5 bases and J dropped 4 bases, with 10 bases sitting between them. Germline lookup yields CDR1 KGHSH and CDR2 LQKENI. Written as DNA, the CDR3 is TGTGCCAGCTCAAACAAGGGGGCAGATACGCAGTATTTT. Residues: CASSNKGADTQYF. Full variable domain (remainder filled in from reference TRBV18 and TRBJ2-3): NAGVMQNPRHLVRRRGQEARLRCSPMKGHSHVYWYRQLPEEGLKFMVYLQKENIIDESGMPKERFSAEFPKEGPSILRIQQVVRGDSAAYFCASSNKGADTQYFGPGTRLTVL.

This chain joins TRBV10-3 and TRBJ1-1; D may be TRBD1 (5 bases). This CDR3 contains 13 residues. The V end lost 0 bases, the J end lost 7 bases, and 9 bases lay between the germline ends. CDR1 is ENHRY, CDR2 SYGVKD, per germline. The CDR3 loop reads CAISESPGSEAFF. DNA of the CDR3: TGTGCCATCAGTGAGTCGCCAGGGAGTGAAGCTTTCTTT.

This clonotype was found many times. The V and J genes are TRBV5-6 and TRBJ1-5, with a weak D call TRBD1 (5 bases). Germline loops: CDR1 SGHDT, CDR2 YYEEEE. V lost 4 bases and J lost 2, with 16 bases in between. The CDR3 has 16 residues. The CDR3 DNA follows: TGTGCCAGCAGCGCAAGAGGGACTCTCGGCAATCAGCCCCAGCATTTT. Encoded protein: CASSARGTLGNQPQHF.

This clonotype was seen ten or more times. The chain is built from TRBV5-1 and TRBJ2-3, with D perhaps assigned TRBD1 or TRBD2 (5 bases each). CDR3 size: 16 residues. V lost 0 bases, J lost 2 bases, and 13 bases lay in between. Germline V gene data show CDR1 as SGHRS and CDR2 as YFSETQ. The CDR3 reads CASSLANSGATDTQYF. The CDR3 nucleotides read TGCGCCAGCAGCTTGGCCAATTCCGGGGCCACAGATACGCAGTATTTT. The variable domain in full, with the rest retrieved from reference TRBV5-1 and TRBJ2-3, is KAGVTQTPRYLIKTRGQQVTLSCSPISGHRSVSWYQQTPGQGLQFLFEYFSETQRNKGNFPGRFSGRQFSNSRSEMNVSTLELGDSALYLCASSLANSGATDTQYFGPGTRLTVL.

This clonotype was found many times. This chain connects TRBV29-1 to TRBJ2-3; the match to TRBD2 covers 16 bases. V lost 7 bases to trimming and J lost 6 bases; unmatched junction nucleotides: 4. Germline CDR1 SQVTM, CDR2 ANQGSEA. This CDR3 region has 14 residues. CDR3 coding DNA: TGCAGCGAGGGACTAGCGGGAGGGGGTGATACGCAGTATTTT. Amino acids: CSEGLAGGGDTQYF.

This clonotype was recorded at least ten times. The chain recombines TRBV7-6 with TRBJ2-5; no definite D call. V was cut by 5 bases and J by 1 base, with 2 bases left in between. Germline-derived CDR1 and CDR2 are SGHVS and FNYEAQ. The CDR3 is 11 amino acids. In nucleotides, the CDR3 is TGTGCCAGCAGCGTCCAAGAGACCCAGTACTTC. This sequence encodes CASSVQETQYF.

This chain joins TRBV11-3 and TRBJ1-2; D gene unclear. The germline V and J ends were trimmed by 1 base and 8 bases, with 11 bases remaining between them. Germline V lookup: CDR1 SGHNT, CDR2 YENEEA. The CDR3 is 13 amino acids. The CDR3: CASSLGPREGYTF. CDR3 DNA: TGTGCCAGCAGCTTAGGCCCCCGGGAAGGCTACACCTTC.

Ten or more counts support this clonotype. This CDR3 reads CATSDLTSSRTDTQYF. CDR3 DNA sequence: TGTGCCACCAGTGATCTCACTAGTTCACGAACGGATACGCAGTATTTT. J is TRBJ2-3 and V is TRBV24-1; a possible D gene is TRBD2 (5 bases). Germline V gene sequence: CDR1 KGHDR, CDR2 SFDVKD. V was trimmed by 3 bases and J by 6 bases, leaving 18 bases between them. The CDR3 is 16 amino acids.

This clonotype occurred many times. The chain is built from TRBV2 and TRBJ2-7, with no clear D. This CDR3 spans 11 amino acids. The germline gives CDR1 SNHLY, CDR2 FYNNEI. Trimming left V 3 bases short and J 6 bases short, with 6 bases between. CDR3 protein: CASSDYFEQYF. CDR3 nucleotides: TGTGCCAGCAGTGACTACTTCGAGCAGTACTTC.

This clonotype has just a few counts. CDR3 loop: CSALTGEGNQPQHF. CDR3 coding DNA: TGCAGTGCGCTGACAGGGGAAGGCAATCAGCCCCAGCATTTT. The rearrangement uses TRBV20-1 and TRBJ1-5, with 8 bases lining up with TRBD1. Germline CDR1 DFQATT, CDR2 SNEGSKA (reference sequence). The CDR3 extends over 14 amino acids. Unmatched junction bases numbered 6, after V lost 6 bases and J lost 2 bases.

This clonotype was counted at least ten times. The chain uses TRBV5-6 and TRBJ1-4; D unclear. Trimming took 3 bases from V and 8 from J, leaving 5 bases between them. The CDR3 runs to 11 residues. Germline loops: CDR1 SGHDT, CDR2 YYEEEE. CDR3: CASSYGEKLFF. CDR3 nucleotides: TGTGCCAGCAGCTACGGGGAAAAACTGTTTTTT.